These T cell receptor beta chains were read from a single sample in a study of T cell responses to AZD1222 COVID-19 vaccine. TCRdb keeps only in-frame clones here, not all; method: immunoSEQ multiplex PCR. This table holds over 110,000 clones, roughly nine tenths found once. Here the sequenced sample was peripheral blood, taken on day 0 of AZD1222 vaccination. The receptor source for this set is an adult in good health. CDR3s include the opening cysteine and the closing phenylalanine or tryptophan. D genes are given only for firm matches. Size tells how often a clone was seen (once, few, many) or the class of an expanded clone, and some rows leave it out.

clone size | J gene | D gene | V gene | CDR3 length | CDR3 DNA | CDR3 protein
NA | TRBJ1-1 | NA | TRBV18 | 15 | TGTGCCAGCTCTGTGGGCAGGGCGGAAATCACTGAAGCTTTCTTT | CASSVGRAEITEAFF
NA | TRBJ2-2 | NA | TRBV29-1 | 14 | TGCAGCGTTCGACCAGGGGGGTCGACCGGGGAGCTGTTTTTT | CSVRPGGSTGELFF
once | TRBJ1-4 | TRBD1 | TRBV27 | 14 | TGTGCCAGCAGAGGGACAGGGGTTCTTGAAAAACTGTTTTTT | CASRGTGVLEKLFF
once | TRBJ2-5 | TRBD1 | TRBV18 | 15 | TGTGCCAGCTCACGCCCGGGACAGGGGAGGGAGACCCAGTACTTC | CASSRPGQGRETQYF
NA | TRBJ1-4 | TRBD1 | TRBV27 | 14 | TGTGCCAGCAGTTCAACAGGGGCGGGTGAAAAACTGTTTTTT | CASSSTGAGEKLFF
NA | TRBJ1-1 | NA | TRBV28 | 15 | TGTGCCAGCAGTTTTTCGTGGGGAGCGAACACTGAAGCTTTCTTT | CASSFSWGANTEAFF
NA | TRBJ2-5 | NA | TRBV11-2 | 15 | TGTGCCAGCAGCTTGGGGGGCGCGGGGCAAGAGACCCAGTACTTC | CASSLGGAGQETQYF
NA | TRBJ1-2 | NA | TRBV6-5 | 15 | TGTGCCAGCAGTCAATCCCGGACGTCTAACTATGGCTACACCTTC | CASSQSRTSNYGYTF
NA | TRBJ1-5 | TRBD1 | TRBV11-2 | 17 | TGTGCCAGCAGCTTGGGGACAGGGGAGATAAGGAATCAGCCCCAGCATTTT | CASSLGTGEIRNQPQHF
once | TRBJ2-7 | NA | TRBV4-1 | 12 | TGCGCCAGCAGCCAAGGTGGTAGCGAGCAGTACTTC | CASSQGGSEQYF
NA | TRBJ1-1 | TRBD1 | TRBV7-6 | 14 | TGTGCCAGCAGCAAGGACAGGAGGAACACTGAAGCTTTCTTT | CASSKDRRNTEAFF
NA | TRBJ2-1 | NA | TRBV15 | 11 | TGTGCCACCAGCGTCGGCGGGGAGCAGTTCTTC | CATSVGGEQFF
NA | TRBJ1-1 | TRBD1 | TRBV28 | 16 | TGTGCCAGCAGCCCCGTGGGACAGGGGGCTTACACTGAAGCTTTCTTT | CASSPVGQGAYTEAFF
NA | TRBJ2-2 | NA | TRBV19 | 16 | TGTGCCAGTAGTGCTAGGGGGGATAGCGGCACCGGGGAGCTGTTTTTT | CASSARGDSGTGELFF
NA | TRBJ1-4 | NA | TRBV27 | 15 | TGTGCCAGCAGTTTAAAGGGGTTAGGTAATGAAAAACTGTTTTTT | CASSLKGLGNEKLFF
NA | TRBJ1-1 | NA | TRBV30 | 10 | TGTGCCTGGATTTACACTGAAGCTTTCTTT | CAWIYTEAFF
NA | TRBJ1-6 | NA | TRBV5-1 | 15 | TGCGCCAGCAGCTTAGCGCGGGGGGCTGGTTCACCCCTCCACTTT | CASSLARGAGSPLHF
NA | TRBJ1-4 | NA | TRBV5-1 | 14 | TGCGCCAGCAGCTTGGGACAGCCTAATGAAAAACTGTTTTTT | CASSLGQPNEKLFF
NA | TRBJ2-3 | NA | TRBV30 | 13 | TGTGCCTGGAACCATGGTAGCACAGATACGCAGTATTTT | CAWNHGSTDTQYF
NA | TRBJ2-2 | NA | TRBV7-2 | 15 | TGTGCCAGCAGCGAGGCGGCGGTAAACACCGGGGAGCTGTTTTTT | CASSEAAVNTGELFF
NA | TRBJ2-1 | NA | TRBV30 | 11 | TGTGGTTCTAGTTCCTACAATGAGCAGTTCTTC | CGSSSYNEQFF
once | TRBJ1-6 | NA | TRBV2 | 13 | TGTGCCAGCAGTGACGCAGGCCCCGGGCCCCTCCACTTT | CASSDAGPGPLHF
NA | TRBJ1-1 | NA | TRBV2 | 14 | TGTGCCAGCAGTGTCGGGCAGGGGAACACTGAAGCTTTCTTT | CASSVGQGNTEAFF
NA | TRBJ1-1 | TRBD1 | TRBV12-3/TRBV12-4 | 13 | TGTGCCAGCAGTTTCGGCCAGGGGGCTGAAGCTTTCTTT | CASSFGQGAEAFF
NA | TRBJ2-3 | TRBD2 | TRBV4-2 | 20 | TGTGCCAGCAGCCAACAACCGGGACTAGCGGGAGGGCCCGGCACAGATACGCAGTATTTT | CASSQQPGLAGGPGTDTQYF
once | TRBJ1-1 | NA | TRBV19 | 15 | TGTGCCAGTAGACCAAATAGGGACCTTCTCACTGAAGCTTTCTTT | CASRPNRDLLTEAFF